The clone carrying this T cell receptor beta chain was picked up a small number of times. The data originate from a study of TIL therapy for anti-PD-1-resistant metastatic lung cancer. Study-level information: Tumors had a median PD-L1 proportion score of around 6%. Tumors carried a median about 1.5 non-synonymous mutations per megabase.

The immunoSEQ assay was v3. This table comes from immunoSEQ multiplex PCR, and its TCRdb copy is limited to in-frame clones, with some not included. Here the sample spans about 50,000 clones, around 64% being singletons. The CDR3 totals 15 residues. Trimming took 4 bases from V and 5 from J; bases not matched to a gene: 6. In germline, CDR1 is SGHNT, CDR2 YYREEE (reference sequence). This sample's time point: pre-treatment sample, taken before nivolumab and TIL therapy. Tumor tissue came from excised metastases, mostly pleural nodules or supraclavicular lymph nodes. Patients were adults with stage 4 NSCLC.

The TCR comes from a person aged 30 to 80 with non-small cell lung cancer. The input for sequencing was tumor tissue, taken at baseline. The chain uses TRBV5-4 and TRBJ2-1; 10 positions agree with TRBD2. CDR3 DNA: TGTGCCAGCAGCCCGCGGACTAGCGGAAACAATGAGCAGTTCTTC. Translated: CASSPRTSGNNEQFF.